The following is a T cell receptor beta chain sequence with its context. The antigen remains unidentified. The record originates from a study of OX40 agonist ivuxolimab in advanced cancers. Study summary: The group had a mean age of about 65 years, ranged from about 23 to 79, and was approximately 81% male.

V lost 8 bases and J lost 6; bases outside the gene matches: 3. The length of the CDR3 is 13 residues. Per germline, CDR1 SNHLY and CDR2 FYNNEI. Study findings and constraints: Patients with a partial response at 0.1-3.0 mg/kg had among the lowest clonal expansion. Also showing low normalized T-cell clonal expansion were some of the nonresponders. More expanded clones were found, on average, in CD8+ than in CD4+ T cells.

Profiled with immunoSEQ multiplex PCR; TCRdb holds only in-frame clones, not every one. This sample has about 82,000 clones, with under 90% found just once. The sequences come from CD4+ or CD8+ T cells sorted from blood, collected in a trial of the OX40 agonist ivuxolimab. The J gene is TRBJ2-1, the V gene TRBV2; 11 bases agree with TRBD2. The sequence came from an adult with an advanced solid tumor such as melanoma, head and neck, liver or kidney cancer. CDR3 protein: CASGTSGINEQFF. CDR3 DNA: TGTGCCAGCGGGACTAGCGGTATCAATGAGCAGTTCTTC.